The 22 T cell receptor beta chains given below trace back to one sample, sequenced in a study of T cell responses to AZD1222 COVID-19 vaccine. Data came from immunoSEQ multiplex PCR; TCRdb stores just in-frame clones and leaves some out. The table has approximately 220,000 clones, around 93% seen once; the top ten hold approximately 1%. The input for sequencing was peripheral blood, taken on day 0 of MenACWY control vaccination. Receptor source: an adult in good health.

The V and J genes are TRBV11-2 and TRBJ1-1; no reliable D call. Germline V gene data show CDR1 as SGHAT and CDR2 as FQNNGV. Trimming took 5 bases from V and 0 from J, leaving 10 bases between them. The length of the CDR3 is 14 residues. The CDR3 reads CASSPHLVNTEAFF. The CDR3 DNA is TGTGCCAGCAGCCCCCACTTGGTGAACACTGAAGCTTTCTTT. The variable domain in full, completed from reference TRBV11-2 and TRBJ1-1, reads EAGVAQSPRYKIIEKRQSVAFWCNPISGHATLYWYQQILGQGPKLLIQFQNNGVVDDSQLPKDRFSAERLKGVDSTLKIQPAKLEDSAVYLCASSPHLVNTEAFFGQGTRLTVV.

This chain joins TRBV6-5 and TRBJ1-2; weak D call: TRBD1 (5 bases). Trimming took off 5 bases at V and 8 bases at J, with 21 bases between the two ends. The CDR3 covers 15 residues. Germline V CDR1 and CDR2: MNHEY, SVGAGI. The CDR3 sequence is CASSPRPGRRGGYTF. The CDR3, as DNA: TGTGCCAGCAGTCCCCGCCCCGGGAGGAGGGGAGGCTACACCTTC.

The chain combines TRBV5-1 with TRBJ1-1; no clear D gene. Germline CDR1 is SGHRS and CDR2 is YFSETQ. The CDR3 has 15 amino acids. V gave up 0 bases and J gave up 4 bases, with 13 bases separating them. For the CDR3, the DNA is TGCGCCAGCAGCTTGGCCGTTGGGGTCGGCACTGAAGCTTTCTTT. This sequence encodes CASSLAVGVGTEAFF.

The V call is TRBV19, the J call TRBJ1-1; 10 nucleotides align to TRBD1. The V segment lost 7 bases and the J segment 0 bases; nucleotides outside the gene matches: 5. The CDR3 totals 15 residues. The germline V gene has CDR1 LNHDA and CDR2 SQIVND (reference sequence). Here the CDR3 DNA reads TGTGCCAGTAAGGGACAGGGGAACATGAACACTGAAGCTTTCTTT. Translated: CASKGQGNMNTEAFF.

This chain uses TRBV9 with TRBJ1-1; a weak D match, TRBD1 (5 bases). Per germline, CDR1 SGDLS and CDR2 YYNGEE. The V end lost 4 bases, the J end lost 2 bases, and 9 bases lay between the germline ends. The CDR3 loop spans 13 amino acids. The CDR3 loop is CASSPDSNTEAFF. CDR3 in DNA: TGTGCCAGCAGCCCCGACAGTAACACTGAAGCTTTCTTT.

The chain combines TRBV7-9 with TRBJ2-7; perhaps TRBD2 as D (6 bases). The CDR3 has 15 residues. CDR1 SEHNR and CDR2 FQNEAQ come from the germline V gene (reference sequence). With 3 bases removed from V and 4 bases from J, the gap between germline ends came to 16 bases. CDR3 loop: CASSFMGGPAYEQYF. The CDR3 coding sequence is TGTGCCAGCAGCTTCATGGGAGGCCCGGCGTACGAGCAGTACTTC.

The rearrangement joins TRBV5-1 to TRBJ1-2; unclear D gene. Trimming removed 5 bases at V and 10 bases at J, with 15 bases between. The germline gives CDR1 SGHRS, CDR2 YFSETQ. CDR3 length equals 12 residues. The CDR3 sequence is CASRRGNSDYTF. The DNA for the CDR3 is TGCGCCAGCAGAAGAGGGAACAGTGACTACACCTTC.

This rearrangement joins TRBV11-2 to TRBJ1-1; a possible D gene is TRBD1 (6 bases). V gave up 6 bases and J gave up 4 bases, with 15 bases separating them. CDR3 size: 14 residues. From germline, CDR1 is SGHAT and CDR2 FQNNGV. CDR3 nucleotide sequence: TGTGCCAGCAGTCCCAGGGGCCCGGGCACTGAAGCTTTCTTT. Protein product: CASSPRGPGTEAFF. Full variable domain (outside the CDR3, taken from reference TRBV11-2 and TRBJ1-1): EAGVAQSPRYKIIEKRQSVAFWCNPISGHATLYWYQQILGQGPKLLIQFQNNGVVDDSQLPKDRFSAERLKGVDSTLKIQPAKLEDSAVYLCASSPRGPGTEAFFGQGTRLTVV.

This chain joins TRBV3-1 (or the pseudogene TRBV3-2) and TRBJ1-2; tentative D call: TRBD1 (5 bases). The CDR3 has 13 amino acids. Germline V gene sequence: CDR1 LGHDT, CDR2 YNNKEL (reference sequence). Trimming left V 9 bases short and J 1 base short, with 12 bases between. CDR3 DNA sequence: TGTGCCAGTTCTAAGGGGATTAACTATGGCTACACCTTC. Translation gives CASSKGINYGYTF.

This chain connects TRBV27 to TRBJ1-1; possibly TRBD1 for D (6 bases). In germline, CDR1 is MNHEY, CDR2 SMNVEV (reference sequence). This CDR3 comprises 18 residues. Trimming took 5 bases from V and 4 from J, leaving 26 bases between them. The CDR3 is CASSRAFFTGSRTTEAFF. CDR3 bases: TGTGCCAGCAGTCGCGCTTTCTTCACAGGGAGTAGGACCACTGAAGCTTTCTTT.

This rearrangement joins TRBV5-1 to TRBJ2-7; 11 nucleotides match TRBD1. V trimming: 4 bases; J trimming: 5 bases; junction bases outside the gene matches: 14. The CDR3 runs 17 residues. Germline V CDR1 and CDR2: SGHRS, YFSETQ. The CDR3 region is CASSLQSVGQGANEQYF. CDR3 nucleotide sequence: TGCGCCAGCAGCCTCCAAAGCGTAGGACAGGGGGCTAACGAGCAGTACTTC.

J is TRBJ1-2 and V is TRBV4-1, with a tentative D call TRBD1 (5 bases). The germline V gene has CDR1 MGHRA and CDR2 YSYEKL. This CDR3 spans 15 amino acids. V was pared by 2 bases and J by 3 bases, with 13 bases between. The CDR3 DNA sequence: TGCGCCAGCAGCCAAAGGGACGGCTCAGACTATGGCTACACCTTC. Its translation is CASSQRDGSDYGYTF.

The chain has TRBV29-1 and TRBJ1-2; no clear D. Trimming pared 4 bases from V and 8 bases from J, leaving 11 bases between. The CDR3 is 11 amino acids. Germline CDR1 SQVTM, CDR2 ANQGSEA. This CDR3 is CSVAGDSGYTF. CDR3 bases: TGCAGCGTTGCCGGGGATAGCGGCTACACCTTC. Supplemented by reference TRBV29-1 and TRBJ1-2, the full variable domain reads SAVISQKPSRDICQRGTSLTIQCQVDSQVTMMFWYRQQPGQSLTLIATANQGSEATYESGFVIDKFPISRPNLTFSTLTVSNMSPEDSSIYLCSVAGDSGYTFGSGTRLTVV.

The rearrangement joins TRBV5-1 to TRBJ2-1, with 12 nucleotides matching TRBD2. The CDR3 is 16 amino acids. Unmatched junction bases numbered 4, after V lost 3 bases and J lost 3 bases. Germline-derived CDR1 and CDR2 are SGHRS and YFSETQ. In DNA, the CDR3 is TGCGCCAGCAGCTATACTAGCGGGGGGTTCTACAATGAGCAGTTCTTC. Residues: CASSYTSGGFYNEQFF.

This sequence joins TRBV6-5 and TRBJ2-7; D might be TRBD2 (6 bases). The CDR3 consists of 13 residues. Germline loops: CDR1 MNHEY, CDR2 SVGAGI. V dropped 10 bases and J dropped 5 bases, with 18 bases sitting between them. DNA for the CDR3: TGTGCCACGCGCGGGACGGCCAGGAACGAGCAGTACTTC. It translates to CATRGTARNEQYF.

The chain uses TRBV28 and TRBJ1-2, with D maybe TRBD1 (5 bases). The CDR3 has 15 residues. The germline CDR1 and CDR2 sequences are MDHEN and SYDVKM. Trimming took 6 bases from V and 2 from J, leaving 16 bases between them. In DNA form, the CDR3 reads TGTGCCAGCAGGACCCCGGACACTGCAAACTATGGCTACACCTTC. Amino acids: CASRTPDTANYGYTF.

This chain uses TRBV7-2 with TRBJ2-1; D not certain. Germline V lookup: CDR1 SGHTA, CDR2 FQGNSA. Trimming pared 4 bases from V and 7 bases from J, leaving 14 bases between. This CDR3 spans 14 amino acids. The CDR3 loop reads CASSYTLVGNEQFF. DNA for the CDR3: TGTGCCAGCAGCTACACCTTGGTAGGGAATGAGCAGTTCTTC.

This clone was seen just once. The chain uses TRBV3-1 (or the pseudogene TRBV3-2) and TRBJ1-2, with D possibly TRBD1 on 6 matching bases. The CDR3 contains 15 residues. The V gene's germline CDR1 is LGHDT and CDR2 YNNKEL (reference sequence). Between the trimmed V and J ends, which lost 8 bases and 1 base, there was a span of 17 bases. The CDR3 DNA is TGTGCCAGCGCCCCGGGGGCGAGTCTTAACTATGGCTACACCTTC. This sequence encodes CASAPGASLNYGYTF.

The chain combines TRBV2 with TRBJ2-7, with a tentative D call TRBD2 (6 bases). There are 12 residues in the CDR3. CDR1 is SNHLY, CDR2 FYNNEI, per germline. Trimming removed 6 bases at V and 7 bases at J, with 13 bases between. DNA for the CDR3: TGTGCCAGCAGGCGGGGCCCTAGGGAGCAGTACTTC. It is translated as CASRRGPREQYF. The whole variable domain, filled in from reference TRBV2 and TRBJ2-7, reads EPEVTQTPSHQVTQMGQEVILRCVPISNHLYFYWYRQILGQKVEFLVSFYNNEISEKSEIFDDQFSVERPDGSNFTLKIRSTKLEDSAMYFCASRRGPREQYFGPGTRLTVT.

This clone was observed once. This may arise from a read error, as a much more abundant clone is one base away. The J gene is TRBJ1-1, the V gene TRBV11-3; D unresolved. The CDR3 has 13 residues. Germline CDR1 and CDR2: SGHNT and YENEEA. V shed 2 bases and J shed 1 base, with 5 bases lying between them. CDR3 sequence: CASSLQQNTEAFF. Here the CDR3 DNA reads TGTGCCAGCAGCTTACAACAGAACACTGAAGCTTTCTTT.

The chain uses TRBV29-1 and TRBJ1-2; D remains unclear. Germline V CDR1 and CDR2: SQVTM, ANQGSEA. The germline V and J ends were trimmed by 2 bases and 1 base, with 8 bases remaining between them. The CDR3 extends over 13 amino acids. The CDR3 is CSVEPTVNYGYTF. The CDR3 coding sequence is TGCAGCGTTGAACCCACAGTTAACTATGGCTACACCTTC. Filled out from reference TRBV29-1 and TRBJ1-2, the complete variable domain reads SAVISQKPSRDICQRGTSLTIQCQVDSQVTMMFWYRQQPGQSLTLIATANQGSEATYESGFVIDKFPISRPNLTFSTLTVSNMSPEDSSIYLCSVEPTVNYGYTFGSGTRLTVV.

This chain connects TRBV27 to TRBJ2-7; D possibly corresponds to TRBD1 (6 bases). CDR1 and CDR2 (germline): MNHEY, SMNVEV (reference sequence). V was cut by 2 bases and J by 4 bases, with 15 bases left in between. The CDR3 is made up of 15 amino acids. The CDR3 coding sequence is TGTGCCAGCAGTTTAGCCGGCCAGGGGAATTACGAGCAGTACTTC. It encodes CASSLAGQGNYEQYF.